This T cell receptor beta chain is from a study of blood T cell repertoires in COVID-19. Study details: PBMCs, B-cell-depleted T cells, or T cells were the source of the cDNA or gDNA that made up the material.

The method was immunoSEQ multiplex PCR; TCRdb's version includes in-frame clones alone and lacks a portion of them. Of roughly 250,000 clones listed, roughly 89% are singletons. Germline CDR1 SGHVS, CDR2 FQNEAQ. The CDR3 totals 14 residues. V lost 1 base and J 4 bases, leaving 8 bases between the germline ends. The origin of this receptor is a woman under 40 with acute COVID-19. The V gene is TRBV7-8, the J gene TRBJ1-5; D uncertain. The sample taken for sequencing was PBMCs or T cells enriched from blood (not recorded which). CDR3 in DNA: TGTGCCAGCAGCTTAGGGCAGGTGAATCAGCCCCAGCATTTT. Translation: CASSLGQVNQPQHF.